The sequence of this T cell receptor (beta chain) was determined in a study of blood T cell repertoires in COVID-19 (dated by TCRdb to 2019 to 2021). About the investigation overall: Samples covering the acute and convalescent phases of COVID-19 were provided by collaborators in the United States, Italy and Spain. The repertoires were made available in a free public database intended to serve as a resource for research on the immune response to SARS-CoV-2. Where HLA class I and class II types were available, the types were taken from metadata supplied by the sample provider, not from assay-based typing. The samples were drawn from two sources: the first 160 participants of the ongoing ImmuneRACE study, and over 1,000 subjects contributed by 6 global collaborators. Nearly every sample came with metadata listing a de-identified subject ID, COVID-19 status, age in years and sex. The prospective study material was composed of cDNA or gDNA derived from T cells, B-cell-depleted T cells, or PBMCs. The dataset comprised deeply sampled blood TCRbeta repertoires from subjects exposed to, actively infected with, or recovered from COVID-19. Findings and caveats that apply to the study as a whole: Clinical and demographic metadata were provided uncurated, with the amount varying by source and participant.

This clone has ten or more counts. Its antigen remains unidentified. No base quality values were provided; no much bigger clone lies one nucleotide off. One collaborating source in Seattle enrolled patients while the patients were actively infected and followed the patients over time throughout the course of disease. Whole blood was collected in K2EDTA tubes by collaborating institutions according to the institutions' own protocols. For TCRbeta analysis, collaborator samples were shipped as frozen whole blood, as isolated PBMCs, or as DNA extracted from either sample type. TCRbeta CDR3 regions were amplified from genomic DNA by means of the immunoSEQ Assay, a bias-controlled multiplex PCR. The paper's processing steps were these. The number of nucleated cells in each sample was estimated by amplification of reference gene primers within the assay. To quantify the absolute abundance of each unique TCRbeta CDR3 rearrangement, sequence reads were collapsed and filtered. Productive Simpson clonality was computed per sample as the square root of Simpson's diversity index over productive rearrangements. Held by TCRdb, this immuneACCESS table contains in-frame sequences only and omits some clones. Under half of the omission traces to an unresolved V gene where checked; the cause of the rest is unknown. V, J and clone size are taken as reported in that table, and D and trimming were inferred from the DNA itself. This sample is represented by 200,000 to 250,000 clones; approximately 78% of them were singletons. Clones ranked in the top ten supply about 4.8% of the sample.

The junction carries 9 bases between V and J, which are trimmed by 1 base and 2 bases respectively. Sequences SGHTA (CDR1) and FQGNSA (CDR2) are obtained from the germline V gene. From the cysteine through the phenylalanine, the CDR3 covers 14 amino acids. Only the CDR3 DNA is retained, 42 bases long and in frame from the first base. The receptor comes from a woman in her 70s with COVID-19, enrolled during active disease. This chain joins TRBV7-2 to TRBJ2-7; TRBD2 might be the D gene, on 5 matching bases. Material: peripheral blood. The DNA sequence is given as TGTGCCAGCAGCTTAGGAGGGAGTGCCTACGAGCAGTACTTC. Its translation is CASSLGGSAYEQYF.